This entry lists 21 T cell receptor beta chains sequenced from one sample in a study of blood T cell repertoires in COVID-19. Produced via immunoSEQ multiplex PCR; TCRdb's table is partial and in-frame only. The table includes some 120,000 clones, around 83% detected once. The source material was peripheral blood. These receptors were obtained from an elderly man with active or convalescent COVID-19.

The V gene is TRBV5-4, the J gene TRBJ2-7, with 7 bases matching TRBD1. The CDR3 has 15 residues. Germline loops: CDR1 SGHNT, CDR2 YYREEE (reference sequence). V trimming: 0 bases; J trimming: 2 bases; junction bases outside the gene matches: 5. As DNA, the CDR3 is TGTGCCAGCAGCTTGGGACAGGGAGAGACCTACGAGCAGTACTTC. This translates into CASSLGQGETYEQYF.

This clone is a singleton in its sample. The rearrangement uses TRBV24-1 and TRBJ1-2; TRBD1 aligns across 8 bases. Germline CDR1 and CDR2: KGHDR and SFDVKD. V lost 3 bases to trimming and J lost 4 bases; unmatched junction nucleotides: 3. This CDR3 spans 14 amino acids. This CDR3 reads CATSDTTGGYGYTF. Written as DNA, the CDR3 is TGTGCCACCAGTGATACAACAGGGGGCTATGGCTACACCTTC.

This chain connects TRBV20-1 to TRBJ1-1; D is possibly TRBD1 (6 bases). This CDR3 contains 15 residues. V shed 3 bases and J shed 1 base, with 15 bases lying between them. Germline V gene sequence: CDR1 DFQATT, CDR2 SNEGSKA (reference sequence). The CDR3 DNA follows: TGCAGTGCTAGTTTTTCGGGACAAAAGAACACTGAAGCTTTCTTT. Amino acids: CSASFSGQKNTEAFF.

In nucleotides, the CDR3 is TGTGCCAGCAGCCCTGAGCCCGGTAGGACACTACATTCCTACGAGCAGTACTTC. Translation gives CASSPEPGRTLHSYEQYF. The chain combines TRBV7-9 with TRBJ2-7; D perhaps matches TRBD1 (5 bases). The ends were cut back, 5 bases at V and 1 base at J, with 24 bases in the middle. Germline CDR1 and CDR2: SEHNR and FQNEAQ (reference sequence). CDR3 size: 18 residues.

This clone was counted a few times. The genes are TRBV30 and TRBJ2-7, with 9 bases aligning to TRBD1. The CDR3 spans 15 residues. V was clipped by 1 base and J by 7 bases; unmatched bases: 11. Germline V gives CDR1 GTSNPN, CDR2 SVGIG (reference sequence). CDR3 nucleotides: TGTGCCTGGAGTGCCTTGGGACAGGGACCCAGAGAGCAGTACTTC. This gives the protein CAWSALGQGPREQYF. The variable domain in full, completed from reference TRBV30 and TRBJ2-7, reads SQTIHQWPATLVQPVGSPLSLECTVEGTSNPNLYWYRQAAGRGLQLLFYSVGIGQISSEVPQNLSASRPQDRQFILSSKKLLLSDSGFYLCAWSALGQGPREQYFGPGTRLTVT.

This clone was found a few times. J is TRBJ1-6 and V is TRBV4-3, with 8 bases identical to TRBD1. This CDR3 contains 15 residues. Germline loops: CDR1 LGHNA, CDR2 YSLEER. Germline trimming cut 4 bases from V and 12 bases from J; bases unmatched to any gene: 11. The CDR3 sequence is CASSPGDRSSEPLHF. The CDR3 DNA follows: TGCGCCAGCAGCCCCGGGGACAGGAGCTCTGAACCCCTCCACTTT.

The genes are TRBV7-9 and TRBJ2-7; no clear D. Germline V gives CDR1 SEHNR, CDR2 FQNEAQ (reference sequence). Trimming took off 1 base at V and 6 bases at J, with 7 bases between the two ends. This CDR3 has 12 residues. The CDR3 nucleotides read TGTGCCAGCAGCTTAGGTCCAGGCGAGCAGTACTTC. As protein: CASSLGPGEQYF.

This rearrangement joins TRBV5-1 to TRBJ2-2; maybe TRBD2 (6 bases). Trimming stripped 3 bases from V and 1 base from J, with 7 bases between. CDR3 length equals 14 residues. Germline V gene lookup returns CDR1 SGHRS and CDR2 YFSETQ. The CDR3 loop reads CASSWGENTGELFF. In DNA, the CDR3 is TGCGCCAGCAGCTGGGGGGAGAACACCGGGGAGCTGTTTTTT.

V gene TRBV4-1 combines with J gene TRBJ2-5; possibly TRBD2 for D (5 bases). The V end was cut by 2 bases, the J end by 5 bases, with 9 bases between. CDR3 length: 13 amino acids. Germline loops: CDR1 MGHRA, CDR2 YSYEKL. CDR3 coding DNA: TGCGCCAGCAGCCAACAGGCGGGTGAGACCCAGTACTTC. Translating it yields CASSQQAGETQYF.

The table lists this clone with a few counts. The chain joins TRBV27 to TRBJ1-2; 9 bases line up with TRBD1. Germline loops: CDR1 MNHEY, CDR2 SMNVEV (reference sequence). The CDR3 is made up of 13 amino acids. J gave up 6 bases and V 3 bases, and 2 bases lay outside the gene matches. The CDR3 here is CASSLGQGDGYTF. CDR3 sequence (DNA): TGTGCCAGCAGTTTGGGACAGGGAGATGGCTACACCTTC.

The J gene is TRBJ1-2, the V gene TRBV19, with 7 bases that match TRBD1. The V gene's germline CDR1 is LNHDA and CDR2 SQIVND (reference sequence). V shed 5 bases, J shed 6 bases, and the junction held 9 bases outside the gene matches. The CDR3 sequence is 14 residues long. CDR3 DNA sequence: TGTGCCAGTAGTCGCCAACTCACAGGGGATGGCTACACCTTC. Protein: CASSRQLTGDGYTF.

The V and J genes are TRBV19 and TRBJ1-2, with D possibly being TRBD1 (5 bases). V gave up 4 bases and J gave up 5 bases, with 11 bases separating them. CDR1 LNHDA and CDR2 SQIVND come from the germline V gene (reference sequence). This CDR3 region has 13 residues. Written as DNA, the CDR3 is TGTGCCAGTAGTAGGGGCGTCTTTTATGGCTACACCTTC. Encoded protein: CASSRGVFYGYTF. Full variable domain (outside the CDR3, taken from reference TRBV19 and TRBJ1-2): DGGITQSPKYLFRKEGQNVTLSCEQNLNHDAMYWYRQDPGQGLRLIYYSQIVNDFQKGDIAEGYSVSREKKESFPLTVTSAQKNPTAFYLCASSRGVFYGYTFGSGTRLTVV.

This rearrangement joins TRBV7-9 to TRBJ2-1; TRBD2 is a possible D gene (6 bases). CDR1 is SEHNR, CDR2 FQNEAQ, per germline (reference sequence). The V end was cut by 11 bases, the J end by 3 bases, with 14 bases between. The CDR3 contains 13 residues. The CDR3 DNA sequence: TGTGCCTCAAAGACGGGACTCTACAATGAGCAGTTCTTC. It yields the protein CASKTGLYNEQFF.

This rearrangement joins TRBV27 to TRBJ2-5; D gene uncertain. The CDR3 contains 15 residues. With 3 bases removed from V and 5 bases from J, the gap between germline ends came to 16 bases. The germline V gene has CDR1 MNHEY and CDR2 SMNVEV (reference sequence). The CDR3: CASSLSNPLSETQYF. Written as DNA, the CDR3 is TGTGCCAGCAGTTTGTCTAACCCCCTGTCGGAGACCCAGTACTTC.

This chain links TRBV18 with TRBJ1-3; D perhaps matches TRBD1 (5 bases). V was trimmed by 2 bases and J by 0 bases, leaving 14 bases between them. The CDR3 loop spans 17 amino acids. CDR1 and CDR2 from the germline V gene are KGHSH and LQKENI. The CDR3 DNA follows: TGTGCCAGCTCACCAAACGGCAGGGCCCGCTCTGGAAACACCATATATTTT. This translates into CASSPNGRARSGNTIYF. The full variable domain, in which reference TRBV18 and TRBJ1-3 provide the parts outside the CDR3, is NAGVMQNPRHLVRRRGQEARLRCSPMKGHSHVYWYRQLPEEGLKFMVYLQKENIIDESGMPKERFSAEFPKEGPSILRIQQVVRGDSAAYFCASSPNGRARSGNTIYFGEGSWLTVV.

This clone was seen a single time. The chain couples TRBV7-2 to TRBJ2-1, with 13 bases lining up with TRBD2. The CDR3 contains 15 residues. Losses at the gene ends were 4 bases for V and 7 bases for J; bases not matched to a gene: 4. In germline, CDR1 is SGHTA, CDR2 FQGNSA. CDR3 residues: CASSSGLAGTNEQFF. CDR3 sequence (DNA): TGTGCCAGCAGCTCGGGACTAGCGGGGACGAATGAGCAGTTCTTC.

A few counts support this clone. The chain couples TRBV19 to TRBJ1-2, with TRBD1 matching over 11 bases. V lost 3 bases, J lost 8 bases, and 5 bases stayed unmatched. This CDR3 spans 14 amino acids. Germline V lookup: CDR1 LNHDA, CDR2 SQIVND (reference sequence). CDR3 sequence (DNA): TGTGCCAGTAGTATCATGGGACAGGGGGTAGGCTACACCTTC. Its protein product is CASSIMGQGVGYTF.

This chain uses TRBV10-3 with TRBJ1-2; D gene uncertain. The CDR3 is made up of 14 amino acids. The germline CDR1 and CDR2 sequences are ENHRY and SYGVKD. Trimming took off 8 bases at V and 4 bases at J, with 17 bases between the two ends. CDR3 amino acids: CAIYSGGVAYGYTF. CDR3 bases: TGTGCCATCTATTCCGGCGGGGTAGCCTATGGCTACACCTTC.

This chain joins TRBV29-1 and TRBJ2-3; perhaps TRBD1 as D (6 bases). Between the trimmed V and J ends, which lost 6 bases and 0 bases, there was a span of 10 bases. The CDR3 covers 13 residues. Germline loops: CDR1 SQVTM, CDR2 ANQGSEA. The CDR3 DNA follows: TGCAGCGTCGGACAGACCAGCACAGATACGCAGTATTTT. This gives the protein CSVGQTSTDTQYF.

This chain joins TRBV25-1 and TRBJ2-5; D is possibly TRBD1 (5 bases). V was trimmed by 4 bases and J by 3 bases, leaving 9 bases between them. The germline V gene encodes CDR1 MGHDK and CDR2 SYGVNS. The CDR3 sequence is 13 residues long. The CDR3 DNA reads as TGTGCCAGCAGTGGACAGTCGAAAGAGACCCAGTACTTC. Its translation is CASSGQSKETQYF.

The chain joins TRBV28 to TRBJ1-2; perhaps TRBD1 as D (6 bases). V was clipped by 2 bases and J by 11 bases, with 18 bases between them. Looked up from germline, CDR1 is MDHEN and CDR2 is SYDVKM. The CDR3 is 14 residues long. This CDR3 reads CASSLRTVFRTYTF. CDR3 DNA sequence: TGTGCCAGCAGTTTACGGACAGTATTCCGTACGTACACCTTC.